The T cell receptor (beta chain) described here comes from a study of CD8 T cells in Susac syndrome. Germline values: CDR1 SGHVS, CDR2 FNYEAQ. V was clipped by 5 bases and J by 4 bases, with 5 bases between them. CDR3 length: 11 residues. An input of about 0.5 to 1 ug of RNA was subjected to reverse transcription using random hexamers. TCR beta CDR3 was amplified by immunoSEQ covering 54 Vbeta and 13 Jbeta. TCRdb used MiXCR to reprocess the immunoSEQ multiplex PCR reads, holding one entry per CDR3 protein. The sample includes some 52,000 distinct CDR3 sequences, around 93% of them seen just once. Comment on this clonotype: Its antigen remains unknown.

Whole-study results and caveats: A relatively small number of individuals underwent TCR sequencing and HLA analysis.

Treatment-naive patients with stable or active relapsing-remitting disease were the multiple sclerosis controls. The material sequenced was CD8+ T cells from PBMCs. The chain couples TRBV7-6 to TRBJ1-1; D unresolved. The sequence derives from a human donor with multiple sclerosis. Here the CDR3 reads CASSAGTEAFF. The CDR3 DNA sequence: TGTGCCAGCAGCGCGGGCACTGAAGCTTTCTTT.